The rows below give T cell receptor beta chains drawn from one sample of a study of cytomegalovirus exposure and HLA in healthy donors. Clones were read by immunoSEQ multiplex PCR, and TCRdb kept only the in-frame ones, dropping some. Found here are about 120,000 clones, over 60% of them singletons; the top ten hold about 0.94%. Source material: PBMCs. The receptors derive from a human donor in good health. Each CDR3 is given with its conserved first and last residue. The D gene is left open where the match is weak. Clone size is shown for a subset of rows, as once, few, many or a class of expanded clone.

TGTGCCAGCAGCTCCTGGGGGACAGGATATGGCTACACCTTC | CASSSWGTGYGYTF | TRBJ1-2 | - | TRBD1 | TRBV7-8
TGTGCCAGCAGCCCACTCATCCCGGGACAGGGACCGTACACTGAAGCTTTCTTT | CASSPLIPGQGPYTEAFF | TRBJ1-1 | - | TRBD1 | TRBV25-1
TGTGCCAGCAGTTCCCGTGAGGCGGGGGGGTTAGATACGCAGTATTTT | CASSSREAGGLDTQYF | TRBJ2-3 | - | TRBD2 | TRBV6-5
TGTGCCAGCCTCTCCCAGGAGACCCAGTACTTC | CASLSQETQYF | TRBJ2-5 | - | - | TRBV5-6
TGCAGCGTTGCTGGAAGGACTAGCGGGGGGTACAATGAGCAGTTCTTC | CSVAGRTSGGYNEQFF | TRBJ2-1 | - | TRBD2 | TRBV29-1
TGCGCCAGCAGCTTGGACAGGCTTGACTACGAGCAGTACTTC | CASSLDRLDYEQYF | TRBJ2-7 | - | - | TRBV5-1
TGTACAAAGCAGTTGGGGGGCTACGAGCAGTACTTC | CTKQLGGYEQYF | TRBJ2-7 | few | - | TRBV6-4
TGTGCCAGCTCAACGACAGAACTTCAAGAGACCCAGTACTTC | CASSTTELQETQYF | TRBJ2-5 | - | - | TRBV18
TGTGCCAGCGGATCCGGGGGGCATGAGCAGTTCTTC | CASGSGGHEQFF | TRBJ2-1 | - | - | TRBV2
TGTGCCAGCAGCTTCCCGGGGAGCACAGATACGCAGTATTTT | CASSFPGSTDTQYF | TRBJ2-3 | - | - | TRBV5-6
TGTGCTAGTGGTTTGTACGGGAACACTGAAGCTTTCTTT | CASGLYGNTEAFF | TRBJ1-1 | - | - | TRBV12-5
TGTGCCAGCAGCCCCAATACCAGAAGAACGAATGGCTACACCTTC | CASSPNTRRTNGYTF | TRBJ1-2 | few | - | TRBV7-8
TGTGCCAGCAGTTACCCACCACCGGGTGAGCAGTTCTTC | CASSYPPPGEQFF | TRBJ2-1 | - | - | TRBV6-5
TGTGCCATCAGCACAGGGGACAATCAGCCCCAGCATTTT | CAISTGDNQPQHF | TRBJ1-5 | - | TRBD1 | TRBV10-3
TGTGCCAGCAGTTCCGGGACAGGGTCCAATGAAAAACTGTTTTTT | CASSSGTGSNEKLFF | TRBJ1-4 | - | TRBD1 | TRBV6-5
TGTGCCAGCAGCCCACGCTATAACTATGGCTACACCTTC | CASSPRYNYGYTF | TRBJ1-2 | - | - | TRBV7-2
TGTGCCAGAAGCGGGGGACAGAAGAGCCCTGGAAACACCATATATTTT | CARSGGQKSPGNTIYF | TRBJ1-3 | - | TRBD1 | TRBV5-3
TGTGCCAGTAGTCGGACGGGGGGGACACAAGAGACCCAGTACTTC | CASSRTGGTQETQYF | TRBJ2-5 | - | TRBD2 | TRBV19
TGTGCCAGCAGCGGGGGACAGAACTCCTACGAGCAGTACTTC | CASSGGQNSYEQYF | TRBJ2-7 | - | TRBD1 | TRBV9
TGCGCCAGCAGCGCATCTGACAGGTTCGGCACTGAAGCTTTCTTT | CASSASDRFGTEAFF | TRBJ1-1 | - | - | TRBV5-1
TGCGCCAGCAGCTTGGAGGGACAGCTGTACGAGCAGTACTTC | CASSLEGQLYEQYF | TRBJ2-7 | - | TRBD1 | TRBV5-1
TGTGCCAGCAGTATAGCCCCCGACTACGAGCAGTACTTC | CASSIAPDYEQYF | TRBJ2-7 | - | - | TRBV2
TGTGCCAGCAGTGATTCTCGTCATGGGGCAGGGTCGGTTAGGGGCTACACCTTC | CASSDSRHGAGSVRGYTF | TRBJ1-2 | - | - | TRBV6-1
TGCGCCAGCAGCTTGACAGGGGAAGCTTTCTTT | CASSLTGEAFF | TRBJ1-1 | - | - | TRBV5-1
TGTGCCAGTAGTTTACGATCAAAACTAGCGGGGGGGCCCGAAAACATTCAGTACTTC | CASSLRSKLAGGPENIQYF | TRBJ2-4 | - | TRBD2 | TRBV19
TGCGCCAGCAGTACTCAAGCACCCGGGACAGGATGGGCAGACGAGCAGTTCTTC | CASSTQAPGTGWADEQFF | TRBJ2-1 | - | TRBD1 | TRBV10-1
TGTGCCAGTAGACAGGGGTATCAGCCCCAGCATTTT | CASRQGYQPQHF | TRBJ1-5 | - | TRBD1 | TRBV28
TGTGCCAGCAGCTTGGGGACAGGATTGAAGACCCAGTACTTC | CASSLGTGLKTQYF | TRBJ2-5 | - | TRBD1 | TRBV5-6
TGTGCCAGCAGTCCAGCGACGGGAAGGAGTCAGCCCCAGCATTTT | CASSPATGRSQPQHF | TRBJ1-5 | few | - | TRBV28
TGTGCCAGCAGCCCGCGGGTAGGGACAGGGGGGTACAATCAGCCCCAGCATTTT | CASSPRVGTGGYNQPQHF | TRBJ1-5 | - | TRBD1 | TRBV27
TGTGCCAGCAGCCCGACAGGGGGCTATCTGTACGAGCAGTACTTC | CASSPTGGYLYEQYF | TRBJ2-7 | - | TRBD1 | TRBV28
TGTGCCAGCAGAACCGGGACAGGGCTGCTCTACACCTTC | CASRTGTGLLYTF | TRBJ1-2 | once | TRBD1 | TRBV7-6
TGTGCCAGCAGTGGACAGGGGAGCGAGCAGTACTTC | CASSGQGSEQYF | TRBJ2-7 | - | - | TRBV21-1
TGTGCCGGGGGACTAGCGGGGCTTCACACAGATACGCAGTATTTT | CAGGLAGLHTDTQYF | TRBJ2-3 | - | TRBD2 | TRBV7-9
TGTGCCACACGGGGAGCGGGGCAATCACCCCTCCACTTT | CATRGAGQSPLHF | TRBJ1-6 | - | - | TRBV19
TGTGCCAGCAGTTGGACTATCAGCTCCTACGAGCAGTACTTC | CASSWTISSYEQYF | TRBJ2-7 | - | - | TRBV6-5
TGTGCCACCAGCTCACTAGCGGGGGGGCAAGAGACCCAGTACTTC | CATSSLAGGQETQYF | TRBJ2-5 | - | TRBD2 | TRBV15
TGTGCCAGCAGTCCACGGACAAGCGTCCTGACTTTC | CASSPRTSVLTF | TRBJ2-6 | - | - | TRBV27
TGTGCCAGCGCTAGCGGGGGGCGGAATGAGCAGTTCTTC | CASASGGRNEQFF | TRBJ2-1 | - | TRBD2 | TRBV6-5
TGTGCCAGCAGTGAGAAATTTGACTGGGGGGATGGCTACACCTTC | CASSEKFDWGDGYTF | TRBJ1-2 | - | - | TRBV2
TGTGCCAGCAGTTACAACCGTCTTCCGGGTCGGGGCATTCAGTACTTC | CASSYNRLPGRGIQYF | TRBJ2-4 | once | - | TRBV6-5
TGTGCCAGCACCCCGGACTCCGGGGATACGCAGTATTTT | CASTPDSGDTQYF | TRBJ2-3 | - | - | TRBV21-1
TGTGCCAGCGGCTGGACAGACTCTTGGGGGTCACCCCTCCACTTT | CASGWTDSWGSPLHF | TRBJ1-6 | few | - | TRBV7-9
TGTGCCAGCAGTGAAGGGGGGGTAGCGGGGGGAGGAGAGACCCAGTACTTC | CASSEGGVAGGGETQYF | TRBJ2-5 | - | TRBD2 | TRBV6-1
TGTGCCAGCACCAGCAGGGGAGGGGAGCTGTTTTTT | CASTSRGGELFF | TRBJ2-2 | few | - | TRBV9
TGTGCCAGCAGACTCAGCGGCGCTAATTCACCCCTCCACTTT | CASRLSGANSPLHF | TRBJ1-6 | - | - | TRBV11-2
TGTGCCAGCAGCCCAAAGGGGAATTTGGGGGCCAACGTCCTGACTTTC | CASSPKGNLGANVLTF | TRBJ2-6 | few | - | TRBV7-8
TGTGCCAGCAGCGTTTACGGGGGAAACACTGAAGCTTTCTTT | CASSVYGGNTEAFF | TRBJ1-1 | - | - | TRBV9